This TCR beta chain derives from a study of CD8 T cells in ankylosing spondylitis. V dropped 8 bases and J dropped 6 bases, with 9 bases sitting between them. The CDR3 is 11 residues long. TCRdb used MiXCR to reprocess the 5' RACE reads, holding one entry per CDR3 protein. The sample records some 270,000 distinct CDR3 sequences, approximately 30% being singletons. A remark on this clonotype: The antigen is not known.

Study-level findings and limits: Relatively rare in peripheral blood, disease-linked clones were also CD8+. Ankylosing spondylitis blood seemed to carry a telltale TCR beta motif made of several highly homologous variants.

The chain uses TRBV12-3 or TRBV12-4 and TRBJ2-3; D unclear. The receptor's source is a male donor with ankylosing spondylitis or in good health (not recorded which). Sequencing was performed on blood, either unsorted or a sorted T cell fraction (not recorded which). CDR3 sequence (DNA): TGTGCCAGCGCCGCGGCGGATACGCAGTATTTT. It translates to CASAAADTQYF.